This TCR beta chain stems from a study of CD8 T cells in Susac syndrome. A quantity of about 0.5 to 1 ug RNA underwent reverse transcription using random hexamers. Across 54 Vbeta and 13 Jbeta, immunoSEQ multiplex PCR amplified TCR beta CDR3. From the immunoSEQ multiplex PCR reads, TCRdb called clonotypes with MiXCR, one entry per CDR3 protein. The table has around 150,000 distinct CDR3 sequences, 95% seen once. With 5 bases removed from V and 2 bases from J, the gap between germline ends came to 4 bases. Germline V lookup: CDR1 DFQATT, CDR2 SNEGSKA (reference sequence). CDR3 length: 11 residues. This clonotype was observed once. As judged by recently defined diagnostic criteria, patients with Susac syndrome had definite or probable disease.

The clonotype comes from a human donor with Susac syndrome. Sequencing was carried out using CD8+ T cells from PBMCs. This chain links TRBV20-1 with TRBJ2-1; D gene unclear. CDR3 nucleotide sequence: TGCAGTGCTCCAGCCTACAATGAGCAGTTCTTC. It yields the protein CSAPAYNEQFF.